The 21 T cell receptor beta chains below all came from one sample that was sequenced in a study of T-cell memory formation after mild COVID-19. TCRdb reprocessed the 5' RACE reads via MiXCR and lists one record per CDR3 protein. In the table there are 500,000 to 650,000 distinct CDR3 sequences, roughly 22% of which are singletons. The sample taken for sequencing was PBMCs or a T cell subset sorted from them (not recorded which). These receptor sequences come from an adult woman who had mild COVID-19 (a few samples of this study predate the infection). Cell type and time point are not known.

The chain has TRBV12-3 or TRBV12-4 and TRBJ2-7, with a tentative D call TRBD1 (6 bases). With 5 bases removed from V and 2 bases from J, the gap between germline ends came to 13 bases. The CDR3 is 14 residues long. CDR3 residues: CASSPGQPPYEQYF. The CDR3 nucleotides are TGTGCCAGCAGTCCTGGACAGCCGCCCTACGAGCAGTACTTC.

Note on this clonotype: Without the conserved terminal phenylalanine or tryptophan, this CDR3 likely stems from a read error. This chain links TRBV18 with TRBJ1-1; possible D gene TRBD1, 6 bases. The CDR3 covers 13 residues. Trimming stripped 3 bases from V and 3 bases from J, with 8 bases between. Germline CDR1 KGHSH, CDR2 LQKENI. CDR3 sequence reads: CASSPAGDTEAFL. CDR3 nucleotide sequence: TGTGCCAGCTCACCGGCAGGGGACACTGAAGCTTTCTTA.

At least ten counts were recorded for this clonotype. V usage is TRBV12-3 or TRBV12-4 and J usage is TRBJ2-4, with TRBD1 matching over 10 bases. The V and J ends lost 5 bases and 6 bases, in that order; junction bases with no gene match: 4. CDR3 length: 14 residues. CDR3 protein: CASSLGQGGNIQYF. The CDR3 bases are TGTGCCAGCAGTCTCGGACAGGGGGGAAACATTCAGTACTTC.

This rearrangement joins TRBV12-3 or TRBV12-4 to TRBJ2-3; perhaps TRBD2 as D (5 bases). Trimming removed 5 bases at V and 6 bases at J, with 15 bases between. This CDR3 spans 14 amino acids. CDR3 sequence reads: CASSQRTFLDTQYF. In DNA form, the CDR3 reads TGTGCCAGCAGTCAACGGACTTTCTTGGATACGCAGTATTTT.

This chain connects TRBV2 to TRBJ2-5; 12 bases map to TRBD2. V lost 6 bases and J lost 1; bases outside the gene matches: 3. Germline CDR1 SNHLY, CDR2 FYNNEI. CDR3 length: 15 residues. Here the CDR3 DNA reads TGTGCCAGCAGGGAACTAGCGGGGGGCCAAGAGACCCAGTACTTC. It codes for CASRELAGGQETQYF.

The chain recombines TRBV25-1 with TRBJ2-7; TRBD1 aligns across 9 bases. V lost 4 bases, J lost 6 bases, and 10 bases stayed unmatched. CDR1 and CDR2 (germline): MGHDK, SYGVNS. This CDR3 contains 15 residues. Written as DNA, the CDR3 is TGTGCCAGCAGTGCCTCCCTACAGGGGGCTGGCGAGCAGTACTTC. Its protein product is CASSASLQGAGEQYF.

The J gene is TRBJ2-1, the V gene TRBV5-4, with D maybe TRBD2 (6 bases). The CDR3 runs 14 residues. The V end lost 4 bases, the J end lost 9 bases, and 17 bases lay between the germline ends. Germline V gives CDR1 SGHNT, CDR2 YYREEE (reference sequence). The CDR3 here is CASSPAAFGGEQFF. CDR3 nucleotides: TGTGCCAGCAGCCCCGCGGCATTCGGGGGTGAGCAGTTCTTC.

The V call is TRBV20-1, the J call TRBJ2-1; D gene uncertain. Germline V gives CDR1 DFQATT, CDR2 SNEGSKA (reference sequence). The V end lost 1 base, the J end lost 7 bases, and 11 bases lay between the germline ends. The CDR3 runs to 13 residues. The CDR3 is CSARAPGNNEQFF. The CDR3 coding sequence is TGCAGTGCTAGAGCCCCTGGGAATAATGAGCAGTTCTTC.

The rearrangement uses TRBV5-5 and TRBJ1-1; 12 bases are shared with TRBD1. CDR3 length equals 16 residues. V dropped 0 bases and J dropped 5; count of bases not matched to a gene: 5. The germline CDR1 and CDR2 sequences are SGHKS and YYEKEE (reference sequence). The CDR3 here is CASSLEGQGARTEAFF. The CDR3 bases are TGTGCCAGCAGCTTGGAGGGACAGGGGGCTCGGACTGAAGCTTTCTTT.

This clonotype was detected only a few times. This rearrangement joins TRBV5-1 to TRBJ1-2, with 8 bases matching TRBD1. CDR3 size: 13 residues. After removal of 4 bases from V and 8 bases from J, the junction contained 7 bases not matched to a gene. Germline V gives CDR1 SGHRS, CDR2 YFSETQ. The CDR3 region has the DNA TGCGCCAGCAGCGAAGGACAGGGAAAAGGCTACACCTTC. Amino acids: CASSEGQGKGYTF.

This clonotype was found a few times. The V gene is TRBV5-1, the J gene TRBJ2-5; weak D call: TRBD2 (5 bases). Germline loops: CDR1 SGHRS, CDR2 YFSETQ. The CDR3 consists of 14 residues. Between the trimmed V and J ends, which lost 1 base and 5 bases, there was a span of 12 bases. CDR3 coding DNA: TGCGCCAGCAGCTTGCGGGGTGGTCGGGAGACCCAGTACTTC. This codes for CASSLRGGRETQYF.

This clonotype has just a few counts. The chain couples TRBV7-8 to TRBJ2-3; possibly TRBD2 for D (6 bases). V lost 7 bases, J lost 2 bases, and 25 bases lay in between. CDR1 SGHVS and CDR2 FQNEAQ come from the germline V gene. The CDR3 totals 18 residues. This CDR3 is CASTSGGLFQGPTDTQYF. CDR3 sequence (DNA): TGTGCCAGCACCTCAGGAGGGTTATTCCAGGGCCCCACAGATACGCAGTATTTT.

This clonotype was detected a few times. The rearrangement uses TRBV5-1 and TRBJ1-1; 8 bases fit TRBD1. Looked up from germline, CDR1 is SGHRS and CDR2 is YFSETQ. The CDR3 spans 17 residues. V trimming: 4 bases; J trimming: 0 bases; junction bases outside the gene matches: 11. As DNA, the CDR3 is TGCGCCAGCAGCATGGGACAGGCCACCCCCTTGAACACTGAAGCTTTCTTT. This sequence encodes CASSMGQATPLNTEAFF.

This chain connects TRBV7-6 to TRBJ1-2; D remains unclear. This CDR3 region has 16 residues. The germline V gene encodes CDR1 SGHVS and CDR2 FNYEAQ. V was pared by 5 bases and J by 0 bases, with 16 bases between. The CDR3 DNA reads TGTGCCAGCAGCCCCATGTGGGCAGACGCTAACTATGGCTACACCTTC. This codes for CASSPMWADANYGYTF.

The rearrangement links TRBV25-1 to TRBJ2-3; a possible D gene is TRBD2 (5 bases). V lost 5 bases and J 2 bases, leaving 23 bases between the germline ends. Per the germline V gene, CDR1 is MGHDK and CDR2 is SYGVNS. The CDR3 spans 18 residues. The CDR3 protein is CASSPNGIGNPNTDTQYF. The CDR3 nucleotides are TGTGCCAGCAGTCCGAATGGGATCGGGAACCCCAACACAGATACGCAGTATTTT.

This clonotype was detected only a few times. This sequence joins TRBV7-2 and TRBJ2-7, with D possibly matching TRBD1 (5 bases). Germline V gene lookup returns CDR1 SGHTA and CDR2 FQGNSA. Trimming shortened V by 0 bases and J by 2 bases, and 11 bases separated the two germline ends. The CDR3 length is 15 residues. The DNA of the CDR3 is TGTGCCAGCAGCTTAGCCGACAGCGCTACCTACGAGCAGTACTTC. Translation: CASSLADSATYEQYF.

This clonotype was counted only a few times. The rearrangement links TRBV28 to TRBJ2-3, with D tentatively TRBD1 (6 bases). This CDR3 has 13 amino acids. V dropped 6 bases and J dropped 7 bases, with 14 bases sitting between them. Germline V gene lookup returns CDR1 MDHEN and CDR2 SYDVKM. The CDR3: CASRRRDKHTQYF. For the CDR3, the DNA is TGTGCCAGCAGACGCCGGGACAAACATACGCAGTATTTT.

There are a few counts of this clonotype. The gene calls are TRBV12-3 or TRBV12-4 and TRBJ2-6; D possibly corresponds to TRBD1 (6 bases). V lost 5 bases to trimming and J lost 0 bases, with 23 bases between them. The CDR3 totals 20 residues. The CDR3 DNA reads as TGTGCCAGCAGTCCAGAAAGCTACGGGACATTTCTCTCTGGGGCCAACGTCCTGACTTTC. Translated: CASSPESYGTFLSGANVLTF.

Many counts were recorded for this clonotype. The V and J genes are TRBV30 and TRBJ1-2, with D maybe TRBD1 (5 bases). This CDR3 is built from 14 residues. The germline CDR1 and CDR2 sequences are GTSNPN and SVGIG (reference sequence). V lost 8 bases and J 2 bases, leaving 18 bases between the germline ends. In DNA form, the CDR3 reads TGTGCCAGCCCCCCAAGGGGAAACAACTATGGCTACACCTTC. Translation gives CASPPRGNNYGYTF.

This clonotype was seen a handful of times. The rearrangement links TRBV3-1 to TRBJ2-7, with no clear D. This CDR3 spans 14 amino acids. Between the trimmed V and J ends, which lost 5 bases and 4 bases, there was a span of 15 bases. Germline CDR1 and CDR2: LGHDT and YNNKEL (reference sequence). In DNA form, the CDR3 reads TGTGCCAGCAGCTTCCTAGGAGCCGGATACGAGCAGTACTTC. It encodes CASSFLGAGYEQYF.

CDR3 protein: CASSEVTGLNQPQHF. The DNA for the CDR3 is TGTGCCAGCAGTGAAGTGACAGGGTTGAATCAGCCCCAGCATTTT. The V gene is TRBV2, the J gene TRBJ1-5; 7 bases align to TRBD1. V lost 1 base to trimming and J lost 4 bases; unmatched junction nucleotides: 4. This CDR3 is built from 15 residues. Germline assignment: CDR1 SNHLY and CDR2 FYNNEI.